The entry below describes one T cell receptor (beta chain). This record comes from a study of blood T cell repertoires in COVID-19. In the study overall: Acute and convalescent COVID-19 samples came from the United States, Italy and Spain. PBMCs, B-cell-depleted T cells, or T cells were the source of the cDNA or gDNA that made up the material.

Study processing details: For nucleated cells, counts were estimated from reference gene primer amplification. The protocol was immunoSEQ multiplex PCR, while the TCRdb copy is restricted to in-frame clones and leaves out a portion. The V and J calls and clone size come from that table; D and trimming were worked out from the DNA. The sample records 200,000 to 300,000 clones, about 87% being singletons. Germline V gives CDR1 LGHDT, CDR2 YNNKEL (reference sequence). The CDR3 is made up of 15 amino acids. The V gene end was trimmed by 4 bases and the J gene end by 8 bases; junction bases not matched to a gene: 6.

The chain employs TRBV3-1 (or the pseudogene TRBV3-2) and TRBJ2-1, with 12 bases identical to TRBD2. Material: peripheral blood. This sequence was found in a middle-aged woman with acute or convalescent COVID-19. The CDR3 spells CASSPPGTSGHEQFF. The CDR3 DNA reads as TGTGCCAGCAGCCCGCCCGGGACTAGCGGGCATGAGCAGTTCTTC.